One sample yielded the 24 T cell receptor beta chains listed below, sequenced in a study of T-cell reconstitution after alpha-beta-depleted transplantation in children. TCRbeta library preparation incorporated unique molecular identifiers. TCRdb recomputed calls from the PCR reads with MiXCR, one row per CDR3 protein. The sample contains approximately 500,000 distinct CDR3 sequences, under 12% of which appear only once. This material consisted of PBMCs, taken before TCRalphabeta/CD19-depleted stem cell transplant. These receptors all come from a child aged 2-15 years with inherited bone marrow failure, due to receive a stem cell transplant.

This clonotype was recorded many times. This chain joins TRBV20-1 and TRBJ2-5; 9 bases fit TRBD2. The V gene end was trimmed by 7 bases and the J gene end by 2 bases; junction bases not matched to a gene: 5. CDR1 and CDR2 from the germline V gene are DFQATT and SNEGSKA (reference sequence). This CDR3 has 13 residues. CDR3 sequence: CSDPTSGQETQYF. The CDR3 DNA reads as TGCAGTGACCCGACTAGCGGTCAAGAGACCCAGTACTTC.

This clonotype was seen at least ten times. This rearrangement joins TRBV7-9 to TRBJ2-3; 12 nucleotides agree with TRBD2. After removal of 7 bases from V and 5 bases from J, the junction contained 7 bases not matched to a gene. The CDR3 loop spans 15 amino acids. Germline V CDR1 and CDR2: SEHNR, FQNEAQ (reference sequence). In nucleotides, the CDR3 is TGTGCCAGCACCTGGACTAGCGGGACGGGAGATACGCAGTATTTT. Translation gives CASTWTSGTGDTQYF.

The rearrangement joins TRBV7-2 to TRBJ2-7; 10 nucleotides match TRBD1. The CDR3 covers 14 residues. With V trimmed by 7 bases and J by 3 bases, 6 bases remained unmatched. CDR1 SGHTA and CDR2 FQGNSA come from the germline V gene. The chain's CDR3 is CASTKGTGDYEQYF. CDR3 bases: TGTGCCAGCACAAAGGGGACAGGGGACTACGAGCAGTACTTC.

This clonotype was recorded many times. The chain links TRBV7-9 to TRBJ2-7, with TRBD2 as a possible D gene (5 bases). The CDR3 loop spans 13 amino acids. The germline V gene has CDR1 SEHNR and CDR2 FQNEAQ (reference sequence). V gave up 3 bases and J gave up 6 bases, with 12 bases separating them. CDR3 DNA sequence: TGTGCCAGCAGCTTTGTGGGCCGGGGCGAGCAGTACTTC. Translated, it gives CASSFVGRGEQYF.

This clonotype was recorded many times. The chain uses TRBV6-5 and TRBJ1-1; D is possibly TRBD1 (6 bases). The CDR3 sequence is 15 residues long. V was cut by 2 bases and J by 6 bases, with 16 bases left in between. CDR1 and CDR2 (germline): MNHEY, SVGAGI. This CDR3 is CASSYRTGLGPEAFF. The CDR3 coding sequence is TGTGCCAGCAGTTACCGTACAGGGCTCGGCCCTGAAGCTTTCTTT.

The chain recombines TRBV11-2 with TRBJ2-1; 9 nucleotides line up with TRBD2. The length of the CDR3 is 18 residues. Germline V CDR1 and CDR2: SGHAT, FQNNGV. Trimming removed 4 bases from V and 4 bases from J; junction bases left unmatched: 14. Written as DNA, the CDR3 is TGTGCCAGCAGCTGGAGACAAAGGCGGGAGGGCCGGTACAATGAGCAGTTCTTC. It codes for CASSWRQRREGRYNEQFF.

The gene calls are TRBV4-3 and TRBJ2-1; 9 bases align to TRBD2. V was pared by 0 bases and J by 8 bases, with 14 bases of the junction left unmatched. The CDR3 runs 18 residues. Germline CDR1 LGHNA, CDR2 YSLEER. CDR3 sequence: CASSQDMPWTSASHEQFF. DNA of the CDR3: TGCGCCAGCAGCCAAGATATGCCTTGGACTAGCGCCTCCCATGAGCAGTTCTTC.

This clonotype was seen many times. The genes are TRBV28 and TRBJ1-1, with unresolved D. V lost 1 base and J lost 1, with 13 bases in between. CDR1 is MDHEN and CDR2 is SYDVKM in the germline V gene. The CDR3 consists of 16 residues. CDR3 loop: CASSLSGLGQNTEAFF. CDR3 in DNA: TGTGCCAGCAGTTTATCGGGGTTAGGGCAGAACACTGAAGCTTTCTTT. Full variable domain (missing parts from reference TRBV28 and TRBJ1-1): DVKVTQSSRYLVKRTGEKVFLECVQDMDHENMFWYRQDPGLGLRLIYFSYDVKMKEKGDIPEGYSVSREKKERFSLILESASTNQTSMYLCASSLSGLGQNTEAFFGQGTRLTVV.

Ten or more counts support this clonotype. J is TRBJ1-4 and V is TRBV5-1; 10 nucleotides line up with TRBD1. The germline CDR1 and CDR2 sequences are SGHRS and YFSETQ. With 4 bases clipped from V and 8 bases from J, the junction kept 5 bases outside the gene matches. The CDR3 extends over 14 amino acids. The CDR3 is CASSPGTGDEKLFF. The CDR3 region has the DNA TGCGCCAGCAGCCCTGGGACAGGGGACGAAAAACTGTTTTTT.

In its sample, this clonotype was seen many times. This rearrangement joins TRBV7-2 to TRBJ2-7, with TRBD2 identical over 7 bases. The CDR3 has 14 amino acids. Trimming took 6 bases from V and 4 from J; bases not matched to a gene: 9. The germline gives CDR1 SGHTA, CDR2 FQGNSA. CDR3 in DNA: TGTGCCAGCAGGGGGAAGTCGGGGGGTTACGAGCAGTACTTC. Translated: CASRGKSGGYEQYF.

The table lists this clonotype with many counts. V and J are TRBV10-3 and TRBJ2-7; 7 bases line up with TRBD1. The junction had 1 base not matched to a gene; V was cut back by 4 bases and J by 4 bases. The CDR3 loop spans 12 amino acids. CDR1 and CDR2 from the germline V gene are ENHRY and SYGVKD. The CDR3 DNA sequence: TGTGCCATCAGTGTCAGGGGGTACGAGCAGTACTTC. Translated: CAISVRGYEQYF.

This clonotype was seen more than once but under ten times. The gene calls are TRBV7-9 and TRBJ1-1; TRBD1 matches at 7 bases. The CDR3 totals 12 residues. Germline CDR1 SEHNR, CDR2 FQNEAQ (reference sequence). With 5 bases clipped from V and 11 bases from J, the junction kept 8 bases outside the gene matches. In DNA, the CDR3 is TGTGCCAGCAGCGCCGACAGGGAATGGGCTTTCTTT. Translation: CASSADREWAFF.

This clonotype was counted only a few times. The chain joins TRBV27 to TRBJ2-1; TRBD2 agrees at 13 bases. Trimming cost V 6 bases and J 2 bases; bases outside gene matches: 4. This CDR3 contains 16 residues. Germline values: CDR1 MNHEY, CDR2 SMNVEV (reference sequence). CDR3 in amino acids: CASRRTSGSAYNEQFF. The CDR3 bases are TGTGCCAGCAGGCGGACTAGCGGGAGCGCCTACAATGAGCAGTTCTTC.

This clonotype was seen repeatedly, ten times or more. The chain joins TRBV7-9 to TRBJ2-3, with 8 nucleotides matching TRBD2. The CDR3 contains 14 residues. With 11 bases clipped from V and 6 bases from J, the junction kept 13 bases outside the gene matches. Looked up from germline, CDR1 is SEHNR and CDR2 is FQNEAQ (reference sequence). CDR3 sequence reads: CAGNQAGVRDTQYF. The CDR3 DNA sequence: TGTGCCGGCAACCAAGCGGGAGTTCGGGATACGCAGTATTTT. Looking up the rest from reference TRBV7-9 and TRBJ2-3 gives the full variable domain: DTGVSQNPRHKITKRGQNVTFRCDPISEHNRLYWYRQTLGQGPEFLTYFQNEAQLEKSRLLSDRFSAERPKGSFSTLEIQRTEQGDSAMYLCAGNQAGVRDTQYFGPGTRLTVL.

This clonotype occurred many times. The chain has TRBV12-3 or TRBV12-4 and TRBJ2-7; 11 nucleotides align to TRBD2. The trim removed 3 bases at V and 2 bases at J, leaving 6 bases unmatched. The CDR3 contains 16 residues. CDR3 nucleotides: TGTGCCAGCAGTTTTAGGCTAGCGGGAGGACCCTACGAGCAGTACTTC. Encoded protein: CASSFRLAGGPYEQYF.

This clonotype was seen more than once but under ten times. This chain links TRBV20-1 with TRBJ2-2; tentatively, D is TRBD2 (5 bases). This CDR3 is 15 amino acids long. Germline CDR1 is DFQATT and CDR2 is SNEGSKA (reference sequence). V gave up 0 bases and J gave up 6 bases, with 14 bases separating them. CDR3 in amino acids: CSARDPWESSGELFF. CDR3 DNA sequence: TGCAGTGCTAGAGATCCGTGGGAGTCCTCCGGGGAGCTGTTTTTT.

This chain links TRBV20-1 with TRBJ2-7; the D is unclear. Germline lookup yields CDR1 DFQATT and CDR2 SNEGSKA (reference sequence). V was shortened by 1 base and J by 1 base, with 29 bases between the two germline ends. This CDR3 spans 20 amino acids. The CDR3 sequence is CSARVAPLGSFGSRSYEQYF. In nucleotides, the CDR3 is TGCAGTGCTAGAGTAGCCCCGTTGGGCTCCTTCGGGTCTCGGTCCTACGAGCAGTACTTC.

Ten or more counts support this clonotype. This chain uses TRBV5-1 with TRBJ2-5, with 9 nucleotides matching TRBD1. Per the germline V gene, CDR1 is SGHRS and CDR2 is YFSETQ. The CDR3 is 14 residues long. J was trimmed by 5 bases and V by 4 bases; bases with no gene match: 6. CDR3 bases: TGCGCCAGCAGCACATTCGGACAGGGGGAGACCCAGTACTTC. Encoded protein: CASSTFGQGETQYF.

This clonotype was seen repeatedly, ten times or more. This chain joins TRBV6-5 and TRBJ2-7; the match to TRBD2 covers 16 bases. The CDR3 is 19 amino acids. The germline V gene encodes CDR1 MNHEY and CDR2 SVGAGI. V dropped 2 bases and J dropped 0; count of bases not matched to a gene: 7. The CDR3 bases are TGTGCCAGCAGTTACCGGGGACTAGCGGGAGGGCCAAGCTCCTACGAGCAGTACTTC. It encodes CASSYRGLAGGPSSYEQYF.

This clonotype has a count of ten or more. The V and J genes are TRBV4-3 and TRBJ2-1; TRBD2 aligns across 8 bases. The CDR3 sequence is 18 residues long. Germline V lookup: CDR1 LGHNA, CDR2 YSLEER. V was clipped by 3 bases and J by 1 base; unmatched bases: 11. The CDR3 nucleotides read TGCGCCAGCAGCCAGTTCCCCCGTGGGACTAGTTCCTACAATGAGCAGTTCTTC. Its translation: CASSQFPRGTSSYNEQFF.

The chain employs TRBV20-1 and TRBJ2-1; no clear D. CDR1 is DFQATT, CDR2 SNEGSKA, per germline (reference sequence). Trimming took 2 bases from V and 8 from J, leaving 7 bases between them. This CDR3 contains 11 residues. CDR3: CSARPPHEQFF. The DNA of the CDR3 is TGCAGTGCTAGACCCCCTCATGAGCAGTTCTTC.

This clonotype came up many times. The chain recombines TRBV20-1 with TRBJ2-7, with D unclear. Germline V gene lookup returns CDR1 DFQATT and CDR2 SNEGSKA (reference sequence). This CDR3 spans 16 amino acids. The V and J ends lost 2 bases and 3 bases respectively, with 20 bases between them. The CDR3 region has the DNA TGCAGTGCTAGATTCCCGTGGGCGGCCTTAGTCTACGAGCAGTACTTC. Translation gives CSARFPWAALVYEQYF.

A remark on this clonotype: One end of the junction does not line up with germline, which may come from a read error. The J gene is TRBJ1-2, the V gene TRBV18, with TRBD1 matching 7 bases. The CDR3 has 13 amino acids. Germline CDR1 and CDR2: KGHSH and LQKENI. The CDR3 loop is CAISPDRSYGYTF. The CDR3 nucleotides are TGTGCCATCTCACCGGACAGGTCTTATGGCTACACCTTC. Using reference TRBV18 and TRBJ1-2 for the parts outside the CDR3, the full variable domain is NAGVMQNPRHLVRRRGQEARLRCSPMKGHSHVYWYRQLPEEGLKFMVYLQKENIIDESGMPKERFSAEFPKEGPSILRIQQVVRGDSAAYFCAISPDRSYGYTFGSGTRLTVV.

This clonotype showed up many times. The V and J genes are TRBV15 and TRBJ2-1, with D perhaps matching TRBD2 (6 bases). The CDR3 has 15 residues. CDR1 is LNHNV, CDR2 YYDKDF, per germline (reference sequence). The germline V and J ends were trimmed by 3 bases and 0 bases, with 9 bases remaining between them. The CDR3 here is CATSSYGSSYNEQFF. The CDR3 bases are TGTGCCACCAGCAGCTACGGGAGCTCCTACAATGAGCAGTTCTTC.